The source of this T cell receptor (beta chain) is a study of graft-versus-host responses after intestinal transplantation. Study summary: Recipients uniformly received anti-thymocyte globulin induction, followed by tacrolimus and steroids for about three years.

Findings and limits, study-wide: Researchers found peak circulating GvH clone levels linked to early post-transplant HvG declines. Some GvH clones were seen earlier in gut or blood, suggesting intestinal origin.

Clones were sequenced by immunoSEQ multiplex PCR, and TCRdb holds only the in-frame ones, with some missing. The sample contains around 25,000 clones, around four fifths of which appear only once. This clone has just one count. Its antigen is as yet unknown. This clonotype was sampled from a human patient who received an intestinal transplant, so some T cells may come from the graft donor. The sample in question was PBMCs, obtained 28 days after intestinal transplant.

In DNA form, the CDR3 reads TGTGCCAGCAGTGACCATTCCAGAACCACTCCGCGCGAGCAGTACTTC. It encodes CASSDHSRTTPREQYF. The chain couples TRBV6-1 to TRBJ2-7, with D unresolved. Trimming shortened V by 3 bases and J by 6 bases, and 21 bases separated the two germline ends. The V gene's germline CDR1 is MNHNS and CDR2 SASEGT. The length of the CDR3 is 16 residues.